This TCR beta chain came from a study of cytomegalovirus exposure and HLA in healthy donors. Across the whole study: In a later analysis, the 100 to 150 validation repertoires were reported to have used the same platform as the approximately 700 first-cohort repertoires. Study-wide results and caveats: Later, an analysis found that TCR clusters from the first cohort tended to co-occur in the 120 validation repertoires. The investigators catalogued 164 TCR beta chains as cytomegalovirus-associated.

The count of this clone is one. Its antigen is unknown. Germline CDR1 reads MGHRA; CDR2 reads YSYEKL. V lost 3 bases and J 6 bases, leaving 12 bases between the germline ends. There are 14 residues in the CDR3. Generated by immunoSEQ multiplex PCR, the TCRdb table keeps only in-frame clones and is missing some. In the table there are 200,000 to 250,000 clones, almost 90% of which are singletons. The chain links TRBV4-1 to TRBJ2-1; D uncertain. The material sequenced was PBMCs. The sequence came from a woman under 30 in good health and CMV-seronegative. CDR3 DNA: TGCGCCAGCAGCCACCCCCACTCCCGCAATGAGCAGTTCTTC. It specifies CASSHPHSRNEQFF.